The 27 T cell receptor beta chains in this list originate from one sample, sequenced in a study of T cell responses to AZD1222 COVID-19 vaccine. Produced via immunoSEQ multiplex PCR; TCRdb's table is partial and in-frame only. This table holds some 150,000 clones, around 84% found once. The material sequenced was peripheral blood, taken 28 days after the second AZD1222 dose. These receptors were obtained from an adult who received the AZD1222 COVID-19 vaccine.

The chain employs TRBV10-3 and TRBJ2-1; possibly TRBD1 for D (5 bases). Trimming took 2 bases from V and 11 from J, leaving 16 bases between them. The germline V gene has CDR1 ENHRY and CDR2 SYGVKD. This CDR3 has 14 residues. DNA of the CDR3: TGTGCCATCAGTGAGCTGATCCGCCCAGGGAAGCAGTTCTTC. Protein product: CAISELIRPGKQFF.

The V gene is TRBV7-9, the J gene TRBJ1-4, with no clear D. There are 15 residues in the CDR3. Germline-derived CDR1 and CDR2 are SEHNR and FQNEAQ (reference sequence). The V end lost 5 bases, the J end lost 4 bases, and 14 bases lay between the germline ends. The CDR3 nucleotides read TGTGCCAGCAGCCCCACTTGGGGAGGTAATGAAAAACTGTTTTTT. This translates into CASSPTWGGNEKLFF.

This clone was seen only once. This chain joins TRBV2 and TRBJ2-1; perhaps TRBD2 as D (6 bases). The CDR3 covers 13 residues. Germline loops: CDR1 SNHLY, CDR2 FYNNEI. Trimming cost V 8 bases and J 9 bases, with 17 bases left between them. CDR3 sequence: CASGWDSESEQFF. CDR3 sequence (DNA): TGTGCCAGCGGTTGGGACTCGGAATCTGAGCAGTTCTTC.

The chain is built from TRBV9 and TRBJ2-1; possibly TRBD1 for D (6 bases). V gave up 4 bases and J gave up 8 bases, with 13 bases separating them. Germline loops: CDR1 SGDLS, CDR2 YYNGEE. The CDR3 has 13 residues. CDR3 DNA sequence: TGTGCCAGCAGCTCCAACAGGGTCCATGAGCAGTTCTTC. Residues: CASSSNRVHEQFF. The whole variable domain, filled in from reference TRBV9 and TRBJ2-1, reads DSGVTQTPKHLITATGQRVTLRCSPRSGDLSVYWYQQSLDQGLQFLIQYYNGEERAKGNILERFSAQQFPDLHSELNLSSLELGDSALYFCASSSNRVHEQFFGPGTRLTVL.

The rearrangement links TRBV5-4 to TRBJ2-2; the D gene is possibly TRBD1 (5 bases). With 6 bases removed from V and 1 base from J, the gap between germline ends came to 13 bases. Germline V gives CDR1 SGHNT, CDR2 YYREEE (reference sequence). The CDR3 has 15 residues. CDR3 protein: CASTRTTGNTGELFF. As DNA, the CDR3 is TGTGCCAGCACCAGAACCACAGGGAACACCGGGGAGCTGTTTTTT.

This clone was seen a handful of times. V is TRBV4-1 and J is TRBJ1-6; D not resolved. Per the germline V gene, CDR1 is MGHRA and CDR2 is YSYEKL. The ends were cut back, 6 bases at V and 2 bases at J, with 14 bases in the middle. The CDR3 extends over 16 amino acids. The CDR3 protein is CASRDFGKTYNSPLHF. The CDR3, as DNA: TGCGCCAGCAGGGATTTTGGTAAAACCTATAATTCACCCCTCCACTTT.

The gene calls are TRBV18 and TRBJ1-3; D is unclear. Trimming took off 6 bases at V and 3 bases at J, with 6 bases between the two ends. The CDR3 length is 12 residues. The V gene's germline CDR1 is KGHSH and CDR2 LQKENI. The CDR3 DNA is TGTGCCAGCTCGTACGATGGAAACACCATATATTTT. Translated: CASSYDGNTIYF. The variable domain in full, completed from reference TRBV18 and TRBJ1-3, reads NAGVMQNPRHLVRRRGQEARLRCSPMKGHSHVYWYRQLPEEGLKFMVYLQKENIIDESGMPKERFSAEFPKEGPSILRIQQVVRGDSAAYFCASSYDGNTIYFGEGSWLTVV.

The rearrangement uses TRBV28 and TRBJ1-1, with TRBD1 as a possible D gene (5 bases). This CDR3 contains 16 residues. V was clipped by 7 bases and J by 3 bases, with 21 bases between them. Germline V gene sequence: CDR1 MDHEN, CDR2 SYDVKM. CDR3 sequence: CASKRPGAKEYTEAFF. CDR3 nucleotide sequence: TGTGCCAGCAAACGCCCCGGGGCCAAGGAGTACACTGAAGCTTTCTTT.

To note about this clone: In the same sample, other DNA sequences code for this CDR3. The chain combines TRBV5-1 with TRBJ1-5; the match to TRBD1 covers 8 bases. J lost 7 bases, V lost 4 bases, and 7 bases had no gene match. The germline V gene has CDR1 SGHRS and CDR2 YFSETQ. The CDR3 is 14 residues long. The CDR3 region is CASSPGQGNQPQHF. For the CDR3, the DNA is TGCGCCAGCAGCCCTGGACAGGGTAACCAGCCCCAGCATTTT.

The chain links TRBV7-8 to TRBJ2-3; D is perhaps TRBD2 (5 bases). The V and J ends lost 8 bases and 2 bases respectively, with 14 bases between them. The CDR3 runs 14 residues. From germline, CDR1 is SGHVS and CDR2 FQNEAQ. As DNA, the CDR3 is TGTGCCAGCTCCGGCGGACTCAACACAGATACGCAGTATTTT. Its protein is CASSGGLNTDTQYF.

This clone appeared once. The V and J genes are TRBV6-2 or TRBV6-3 and TRBJ2-1, with D perhaps TRBD1 or TRBD2 (5 bases each). This CDR3 comprises 17 residues. V was cut by 2 bases and J by 0 bases, with 14 bases left in between. Germline CDR1 MNHEY, CDR2 SVGEGT. In DNA, the CDR3 is TGTGCCAGCAGTTACCCCCCGGGGCCCAACTCCTACAATGAGCAGTTCTTC. Protein product: CASSYPPGPNSYNEQFF.

The chain has TRBV7-5 and TRBJ1-4. TRBV7-5 is recorded as a pseudogene. The CDR3 is 20 residues long. The CDR3 spells CARSSKGREGRKATNEKLFF. CDR3 sequence (DNA): TGTGCCAGAAGCTCTAAGGGGAGGGAAGGGAGGAAGGCAACTAATGAAAAACTGTTTTTT.

The chain is built from TRBV12-3 or TRBV12-4 and TRBJ2-1; D unclear. With 6 bases removed from V and 4 bases from J, the gap between germline ends came to 10 bases. This CDR3 spans 13 amino acids. The CDR3 DNA reads TGTGCCAGCAGGCCTGGTGATTACAATGAGCAGTTCTTC. This encodes CASRPGDYNEQFF.

A note on this clone: An end of the junction differs from the germline gene, which may be a read error. The J gene is TRBJ2-3, the V gene TRBV29-1; D possibly corresponds to TRBD1 (6 bases). The length of the CDR3 is 14 residues. Germline loops: CDR1 SQVTM, CDR2 ANQGSEA. CDR3 sequence: CSVEGTPSTDTQYF. The DNA of the CDR3 is TGCAGCGTGGAAGGGACACCAAGCACAGATACGCAGTATTTT.

This clone was counted once. The rearrangement joins TRBV19 to TRBJ1-3; 11 bases match TRBD1. J gave up 0 bases and V 7 bases, and 5 bases lay outside the gene matches. Germline CDR1 LNHDA, CDR2 SQIVND (reference sequence). CDR3 length equals 16 residues. The DNA of the CDR3 is TGTGCCAGTAATGGACAGGGGGCCTTCTCTGGAAACACCATATATTTT. Amino acid sequence: CASNGQGAFSGNTIYF.

The V call is TRBV6-4, the J call TRBJ2-7; TRBD1 matches 7 bases. From germline, CDR1 is MRHNA and CDR2 SNTAGT. The V and J ends lost 6 bases and 3 bases, in that order; junction bases with no gene match: 5. The length of the CDR3 is 13 residues. The CDR3 protein is CASSPQGRYEQYF. The CDR3 nucleotides read TGTGCCAGCAGCCCACAGGGGCGCTACGAGCAGTACTTC.

The CDR3 reads CASSYAGVGLGNTIYF. DNA for the CDR3: TGTGCCAGCAGTTACGCGGGGGTGGGGCTCGGAAACACCATATATTTT. This chain links TRBV6-5 with TRBJ1-3; TRBD1 might be the D (5 bases). The CDR3 loop spans 16 amino acids. The ends were cut back, 2 bases at V and 4 bases at J, with 15 bases in the middle. CDR1 and CDR2 (germline): MNHEY, SVGAGI.

This rearrangement joins TRBV10-3 to TRBJ2-2; no reliable D call. The CDR3 spans 14 residues. Germline V CDR1 and CDR2: ENHRY, SYGVKD. V shed 0 bases and J shed 5 bases, with 7 bases lying between them. The CDR3 here is CAISESSLTGELFF. In DNA, the CDR3 is TGTGCCATCAGTGAGTCCAGTTTGACCGGGGAGCTGTTTTTT.

J is TRBJ2-3 and V is TRBV11-3; a possible D gene is TRBD1 (5 bases). The CDR3 runs 14 residues. Germline V gene lookup returns CDR1 SGHNT and CDR2 YENEEA. Between the trimmed V and J ends, which lost 5 bases and 2 bases, there was a span of 11 bases. DNA for the CDR3: TGTGCCAGCAGCCCGAGACAGACCACAGATACGCAGTATTTT. Its protein product is CASSPRQTTDTQYF.

The chain joins TRBV18 to TRBJ1-4, with TRBD1 identical over 9 bases. With V trimmed by 6 bases and J by 8 bases, 10 bases remained unmatched. CDR1 is KGHSH, CDR2 LQKENI, per germline. The CDR3 totals 15 residues. The chain's CDR3 is CASSERTGADEKLFF. DNA of the CDR3: TGTGCCAGCTCGGAAAGGACAGGGGCGGACGAAAAACTGTTTTTT. The variable domain in full, completed from reference TRBV18 and TRBJ1-4, reads NAGVMQNPRHLVRRRGQEARLRCSPMKGHSHVYWYRQLPEEGLKFMVYLQKENIIDESGMPKERFSAEFPKEGPSILRIQQVVRGDSAAYFCASSERTGADEKLFFGSGTQLSVL.

V gene TRBV2 combines with J gene TRBJ1-2, with D perhaps TRBD1 (5 bases). There are 13 residues in the CDR3. Germline-derived CDR1 and CDR2 are SNHLY and FYNNEI. Trimming removed 10 bases at V and 4 bases at J, with 16 bases between. The CDR3 sequence: CAKGGAGAYGYTF. The CDR3, as DNA: TGTGCCAAGGGCGGGGCGGGTGCCTATGGCTACACCTTC.

The chain recombines TRBV5-4 with TRBJ2-5; possible D gene TRBD1, 5 bases. V lost 6 bases and J 4 bases, leaving 13 bases between the germline ends. The CDR3 has 13 residues. In germline, CDR1 is SGHNT, CDR2 YYREEE (reference sequence). The CDR3 DNA reads TGTGCCAGCAACCTGCAGGGATCAGAGACCCAGTACTTC. As protein: CASNLQGSETQYF.

This chain connects TRBV24-1 to TRBJ2-1; D unclear. CDR1 is KGHDR and CDR2 is SFDVKD in the germline V gene. The V gene lost 3 bases and the J gene lost 10 bases, with 6 bases spanning the gap. The CDR3 loop spans 11 amino acids. The CDR3 spells CATSDGAEQFF. CDR3 bases: TGTGCCACCAGTGATGGAGCCGAGCAGTTCTTC.

The V call is TRBV7-2, the J call TRBJ1-6, with 7 bases fitting TRBD1. The CDR3 consists of 15 residues. Germline V gives CDR1 SGHTA, CDR2 FQGNSA. The ends lost 5 bases at V and 7 bases at J; junction bases unmatched: 8. The CDR3 DNA reads as TGTGCCAGCAGCGCGCCGGGACAGCTAAATTCACCCCTCCACTTT. Its protein is CASSAPGQLNSPLHF.

J is TRBJ1-2 and V is TRBV6-5; 7 positions agree with TRBD1. Germline CDR1 and CDR2: MNHEY and SVGAGI. The CDR3 has 10 amino acids. In nucleotides, the CDR3 is TGTGCAGCCGGGACAGAGGGCTACACCTTC. Encoded protein: CAAGTEGYTF.

The chain uses TRBV9 and TRBJ1-1; tentatively, D is TRBD1 (5 bases). Trimming removed 7 bases at V and 0 bases at J, with 10 bases between. The CDR3 totals 13 residues. Per the germline V gene, CDR1 is SGDLS and CDR2 is YYNGEE. The CDR3 loop reads CASGEGMNTEAFF. For the CDR3, the DNA is TGTGCCAGCGGTGAGGGGATGAACACTGAAGCTTTCTTT.

This clone has a handful of counts. The rearrangement joins TRBV18 to TRBJ2-1; D unresolved. CDR3 length equals 15 residues. The germline V gene has CDR1 KGHSH and CDR2 LQKENI. V dropped 0 bases and J dropped 2 bases, with 8 bases sitting between them. The CDR3 DNA follows: TGTGCCAGCTCACCACCGTCTACAACCTACAATGAGCAGTTCTTC. Protein: CASSPPSTTYNEQFF.